The 7 T cell receptor beta chains listed next were all sequenced from one sample in a study of tumor-infiltrating lymphocytes in primary liver carcinoma. The authors made TCR beta cDNA from 450 to 600 ng total RNA with a constant-region primer. Nested multiplex PCR, run for three rounds with slightly modified ARM-PCR, yielded TCR beta libraries. Forward primers for TRBV1-TRBV30 and a C-beta reverse primer served the first two PCR rounds, at about 10 cycles each. In TCRdb, the multiplex PCR reads were re-called with MiXCR into one record per CDR3 protein. Of about 100,000 distinct CDR3 sequences listed, approximately 71% are singletons. Extraction of RNA together with DNA used about 17-31 mg of unsorted bulk tissue. Sequencing input: liver tumor tissue from sampling region 5. Indicated subset: tumor region T5, tumor centre. These receptors came from a woman aged 55-70 years with primary liver carcinoma and hepatitis B virus infection.

This clonotype has a count of ten or more. This rearrangement joins TRBV7-9 to TRBJ1-2, with a possible D match to TRBD1 (5 bases). V lost 5 bases to trimming and J lost 4 bases, with 14 bases between them. There are 14 residues in the CDR3. Looked up from germline, CDR1 is SEHNR and CDR2 is FQNEAQ (reference sequence). Here the CDR3 DNA reads TGTGCCAGCAGCGGGGACCGCGGCCCCTATGGCTACACCTTC. As protein: CASSGDRGPYGYTF.

Details on this clonotype: A much larger clone lies a single base off, so this may be a read error. This sequence joins TRBV28 and TRBJ2-1, with D hard to call. CDR3 size: 14 residues. Germline CDR1 reads MDHEN; CDR2 reads SYDVKM. The CDR3 protein is CTSSTLRTADEQFF. CDR3 DNA: TGTACCAGCAGTACCCTCCGGACGGCAGATGAGCAGTTCTTC.

This clonotype appeared a few times. The gene calls are TRBV28 and TRBJ1-1; D gene ambiguous. V was trimmed by 6 bases and J by 6 bases, leaving 11 bases between them. Germline loops: CDR1 MDHEN, CDR2 SYDVKM. The CDR3 runs to 12 residues. The CDR3 reads CASSNMGAEAFF. The CDR3 DNA reads as TGTGCCAGCAGCAACATGGGCGCTGAAGCTTTCTTT.

V usage is TRBV29-1 and J usage is TRBJ2-2; D unresolved. This CDR3 contains 18 residues. V was cut by 7 bases and J by 0 bases, with 24 bases left in between. Per germline, CDR1 SQVTM and CDR2 ANQGSEA. The CDR3 is CSARRPLGKGSNTGELFF. DNA of the CDR3: TGCAGCGCTCGCCGTCCCCTCGGAAAGGGATCGAACACCGGGGAGCTGTTTTTT.

The chain recombines TRBV7-9 with TRBJ1-4; D not certain. Germline CDR1 reads SEHNR; CDR2 reads FQNEAQ (reference sequence). The CDR3 consists of 14 residues. The ends were cut back, 5 bases at V and 3 bases at J, with 10 bases in the middle. In DNA form, the CDR3 reads TGTGCCAGCAGCAATCGAGGTGCTAATGAAAAACTGTTTTTT. Its translation is CASSNRGANEKLFF. The variable domain in full, completed from reference TRBV7-9 and TRBJ1-4, reads DTGVSQNPRHKITKRGQNVTFRCDPISEHNRLYWYRQTLGQGPEFLTYFQNEAQLEKSRLLSDRFSAERPKGSFSTLEIQRTEQGDSAMYLCASSNRGANEKLFFGSGTQLSVL.

The CDR3 loop is CASSACGLAGDEQYF. The DNA of the CDR3 is TGTGCCAGCAGCGCATGCGGATTAGCGGGAGACGAGCAGTACTTC. J is TRBJ2-7 and V is TRBV5-4; 9 positions agree with TRBD2. Unmatched junction bases numbered 10, after V lost 4 bases and J lost 5 bases. The CDR3 is 15 amino acids. Per the germline V gene, CDR1 is SGHNT and CDR2 is YYREEE (reference sequence).

Comment on this clonotype: The junction shows a germline mismatch at one end, possibly a read error. The genes are TRBV7-9 and TRBJ1-2; D uncertain. The germline V gene encodes CDR1 SEHNR and CDR2 FQNEAQ (reference sequence). This CDR3 spans 12 amino acids. The CDR3: CASGLANYGYTF. In DNA, the CDR3 is TGTGCCAGCGGCTTAGCGAACTATGGGTACACCTTC.